Sequencing of this T cell receptor (beta chain) was carried out in a study of PD-1 blockade in classical Hodgkin lymphoma. Background on the study: Patients got intravenous nivolumab 3 mg/kg every 2 weeks. General study points: Researchers reported that CD4+ TCR diversity, though not CD8+, rose significantly by C4D1. The diversity seen at baseline in complete responders resembled that of newly diagnosed patients.

With no exception, relapse followed autologous stem cell transplantation in all patients, and brentuximab vedotin exposure varied. Progressive disease, partial response or complete response was each patient's best response. Assay: immunoSEQ multiplex PCR; the TCRdb copy retains only in-frame clones and omits some. The sample lists about 26,000 clones; approximately 67% were seen once. In this sample, this clone is medium-sized. Its specificity is not known. Material: peripheral blood mononuclear cells (PBMCs), obtained before the second cycle of nivolumab. This sequence originates from a human donor with classical Hodgkin lymphoma.

The CDR3 sequence: CAISESRDRGPGQPQHF. CDR3 bases: TGTGCCATCAGTGAGTCGAGGGACAGGGGGCCTGGTCAGCCCCAGCATTTT. This rearrangement joins TRBV10-3 to TRBJ1-5; 12 positions match TRBD1. The length of the CDR3 is 17 residues. Trimming took 0 bases from V and 6 from J; bases not matched to a gene: 6. Germline loops: CDR1 ENHRY, CDR2 SYGVKD.